These 29 T cell receptor beta chains were sequenced from one sample in a study of blood T cell repertoires in COVID-19. Using immunoSEQ multiplex PCR, the repertoire was profiled, and TCRdb retains in-frame clones only, with some absent. The profile covers 150,000 to 200,000 clones, with about 82% appearing a single time and 8% to 10% taken by the ten largest. What was sequenced was PBMCs or T cells enriched from blood (not recorded which). The receptors were sampled from a woman aged 30 to 39 who had recovered from COVID-19.

The chain couples TRBV5-1 to TRBJ2-7; TRBD2 agrees at 7 bases. The CDR3 sequence is 15 residues long. The trim removed 4 bases at V and 4 bases at J, leaving 11 bases unmatched. Per germline, CDR1 SGHRS and CDR2 YFSETQ. CDR3 DNA sequence: TGCGCCAGCAGCGAAGGACTAGTGGGGATTTACGAGCAGTACTTC. Amino acid sequence: CASSEGLVGIYEQYF. The full variable domain, completed using reference TRBV5-1 and TRBJ2-7, is KAGVTQTPRYLIKTRGQQVTLSCSPISGHRSVSWYQQTPGQGLQFLFEYFSETQRNKGNFPGRFSGRQFSNSRSEMNVSTLELGDSALYLCASSEGLVGIYEQYFGPGTRLTVT.

In its sample, this clone was seen once. The rearrangement joins TRBV30 to TRBJ1-6; D unresolved. V dropped 1 base and J dropped 9 bases, with 4 bases sitting between them. The CDR3 runs 11 residues. Germline CDR1 reads GTSNPN; CDR2 reads SVGIG (reference sequence). The CDR3 DNA sequence: TGTGCCTGGAGTGACGGTTCACCCCTCCACTTT. This translates into CAWSDGSPLHF.

This clone came up once. The rearrangement links TRBV28 to TRBJ2-2, with no clear D. Per the germline V gene, CDR1 is MDHEN and CDR2 is SYDVKM. The CDR3 length is 14 residues. The V gene lost 1 base and the J gene lost 7 bases, with 10 bases spanning the gap. CDR3 residues: CASSLLLVNGELFF. DNA of the CDR3: TGTGCCAGCAGTTTATTGTTAGTTAACGGGGAGCTGTTTTTT.

V gene TRBV2 combines with J gene TRBJ1-2, with a possible D match to TRBD1 (5 bases). This CDR3 region has 13 residues. Germline CDR1 is SNHLY and CDR2 is FYNNEI. The V end was cut by 5 bases, the J end by 2 bases, with 9 bases between. CDR3 residues: CASSPDKNYGYTF. As DNA, the CDR3 is TGTGCCAGCAGTCCGGACAAGAACTATGGCTACACCTTC.

This clone was recorded a few times. The chain joins TRBV2 to TRBJ1-1; D remains ambiguous. This CDR3 has 12 amino acids. Trimming shortened V by 3 bases and J by 10 bases, and 12 bases separated the two germline ends. CDR1 is SNHLY, CDR2 FYNNEI, per germline. The CDR3 loop is CASSEAGSGAFF. For the CDR3, the DNA is TGTGCCAGCAGTGAGGCGGGAAGTGGAGCTTTCTTT.

The chain employs TRBV7-6 and TRBJ2-5, with D perhaps TRBD1 (8 bases). The germline CDR1 and CDR2 sequences are SGHVS and FNYEAQ. Trimming cost V 5 bases and J 4 bases, with 20 bases left between them. This CDR3 comprises 16 residues. CDR3 in amino acids: CASSRTDREGGETQYF. CDR3 in DNA: TGTGCCAGCAGCAGAACGGACAGGGAGGGTGGAGAGACCCAGTACTTC.

The chain joins TRBV14 to TRBJ1-2; 9 nucleotides match TRBD1. Germline lookup yields CDR1 SGHDN and CDR2 FVKESK. J gave up 6 bases and V 1 base, and 9 bases lay outside the gene matches. This CDR3 is built from 16 residues. CDR3 bases: TGTGCCAGCAGCCAAGTACAGGGGGCGCCTCAGGATGGCTACACCTTC. Amino acid sequence: CASSQVQGAPQDGYTF. The complete variable domain, with remaining parts taken from reference TRBV14 and TRBJ1-2, reads EAGVTQFPSHSVIEKGQTVTLRCDPISGHDNLYWYRRVMGKEIKFLLHFVKESKQDESGMPNNRFLAERTGGTYSTLKVQPAELEDSGVYFCASSQVQGAPQDGYTFGSGTRLTVV.

The chain combines TRBV20-1 with TRBJ2-7, with TRBD1 identical over 10 bases. The CDR3 has 11 residues. Germline V gene sequence: CDR1 DFQATT, CDR2 SNEGSKA (reference sequence). This chain's CDR3 is CSHDRGLEQYF. The CDR3 bases are TGCAGCCACGACAGGGGGCTCGAGCAGTACTTC.

In this sample, this clone turned up a few times. The chain links TRBV7-9 to TRBJ1-6; possibly TRBD1 for D (6 bases). Germline lookup yields CDR1 SEHNR and CDR2 FQNEAQ (reference sequence). Trimming removed 2 bases from V and 10 bases from J, with 12 bases in between. This CDR3 comprises 14 residues. The CDR3 DNA reads TGTGCCAGCAGCTTATCAGGGGCGGAATCACCCCTCCACTTT. It codes for CASSLSGAESPLHF.

V gene TRBV5-6 combines with J gene TRBJ2-5, with TRBD1 identical over 8 bases. With 9 bases clipped from V and 4 bases from J, the junction kept 8 bases outside the gene matches. CDR1 and CDR2 (germline): SGHDT, YYEEEE. The CDR3 has 13 amino acids. CDR3 protein: CATGQGFAETQYF. CDR3 coding DNA: TGTGCCACCGGACAGGGTTTTGCAGAGACCCAGTACTTC.

This clone was detected once. This chain connects TRBV6-1 to TRBJ1-1, with TRBD1 matching over 12 bases. The V gene's germline CDR1 is MNHNS and CDR2 SASEGT. The CDR3 length is 19 residues. The ends lost 0 bases at V and 1 base at J; junction bases unmatched: 9. The CDR3 is CASSEATGGQGARNTEAFF. CDR3 in DNA: TGTGCCAGCAGTGAAGCAACCGGGGGACAGGGGGCGCGGAACACTGAAGCTTTCTTT.

This chain uses TRBV7-9 with TRBJ2-5, with D tentatively TRBD2 (6 bases). Trimming took off 5 bases at V and 4 bases at J, with 14 bases between the two ends. CDR3 length: 14 residues. The V gene's germline CDR1 is SEHNR and CDR2 FQNEAQ (reference sequence). The CDR3 sequence is CASSVRRETETQYF. DNA of the CDR3: TGTGCCAGCAGCGTACGGAGGGAGACAGAGACCCAGTACTTC.

This clone has a count of ten or more. The chain uses TRBV19 and TRBJ2-2, with 11 bases matching TRBD2. Germline values: CDR1 LNHDA, CDR2 SQIVND (reference sequence). J lost 7 bases, V lost 3 bases, and 7 bases had no gene match. The CDR3 consists of 16 residues. The CDR3 sequence is CASSMTSGISGGELFF. DNA for the CDR3: TGTGCCAGTAGTATGACTAGCGGGATATCGGGCGGGGAGCTGTTTTTT.

This chain uses TRBV2 with TRBJ1-1; D not certain. Germline CDR1 SNHLY, CDR2 FYNNEI. The CDR3 extends over 12 amino acids. V lost 9 bases to trimming and J lost 3 bases, with 11 bases between them. The CDR3 bases are TGTGCCAGTAACTACGGGGACACTGAAGCTTTCTTT. This sequence encodes CASNYGDTEAFF. Based on the CDR3 plus reference TRBV2 and TRBJ1-1, the full variable domain is EPEVTQTPSHQVTQMGQEVILRCVPISNHLYFYWYRQILGQKVEFLVSFYNNEISEKSEIFDDQFSVERPDGSNFTLKIRSTKLEDSAMYFCASNYGDTEAFFGQGTRLTVV.

This clone was counted a single time. The rearrangement uses TRBV5-1 and TRBJ1-4; TRBD1 matches at 9 bases. Germline CDR1 SGHRS, CDR2 YFSETQ. Trimming cost V 0 bases and J 8 bases; bases outside gene matches: 2. This CDR3 region has 14 residues. The CDR3 loop reads CASSLEQGAEKLFF. The CDR3 DNA sequence: TGCGCCAGCAGCTTGGAACAGGGGGCCGAAAAACTGTTTTTT.

The genes are TRBV4-2 and TRBJ1-3, with 10 bases that match TRBD1. V gave up 8 bases and J gave up 0 bases; unmatched junction bases: 1. Germline-derived CDR1 and CDR2 are LGHNA and YNFKEQ. The length of the CDR3 is 14 residues. CDR3 sequence reads: CASGQGVSGNTIYF. DNA of the CDR3: TGTGCCAGCGGACAGGGGGTCTCTGGAAACACCATATATTTT.

The V gene is TRBV6-5, the J gene TRBJ2-5; TRBD1 is a possible D gene (5 bases). Per the germline V gene, CDR1 is MNHEY and CDR2 is SVGAGI. The CDR3 is 15 amino acids. Deletions cut 2 bases from V and 4 bases from J, with 14 bases between. The CDR3 region is CASSYGGADGETQYF. The CDR3 DNA reads TGTGCCAGCAGTTACGGTGGGGCAGACGGAGAGACCCAGTACTTC.

This chain connects TRBV24-1 to TRBJ2-3; TRBD1 matches 7 bases. The length of the CDR3 is 15 residues. The J segment lost 2 bases and the V segment lost 4 bases, leaving 5 bases of the junction unmatched. Germline V gene lookup returns CDR1 KGHDR and CDR2 SFDVKD. The CDR3 sequence: CATSDSGQFTDTQYF. The CDR3 DNA is TGTGCCACCAGTGACTCGGGACAGTTCACAGATACGCAGTATTTT.

The chain has TRBV9 and TRBJ2-3; 8 bases fit TRBD2. Germline lookup yields CDR1 SGDLS and CDR2 YYNGEE. V gave up 4 bases and J gave up 4 bases; unmatched junction bases: 17. CDR3 length: 18 residues. DNA for the CDR3: TGTGCCAGCAGCCTAACTAGCGGAGGCATATCGGGGCCAGATACGCAGTATTTT. It encodes CASSLTSGGISGPDTQYF.

The genes are TRBV29-1 and TRBJ2-2; TRBD2 might be the D (5 bases). The CDR3 length is 12 residues. The V gene lost 7 bases and the J gene lost 7 bases, with 13 bases spanning the gap. Per germline, CDR1 SQVTM and CDR2 ANQGSEA. The CDR3 DNA follows: TGCAGCGCCCCTCGGGGAGACGGGGAGCTGTTTTTT. Amino acids: CSAPRGDGELFF.

The rearrangement joins TRBV7-8 to TRBJ1-4; tentative D call: TRBD1 (5 bases). The germline V gene encodes CDR1 SGHVS and CDR2 FQNEAQ. Between the trimmed V and J ends, which lost 5 bases and 8 bases, there was a span of 15 bases. The CDR3 consists of 14 residues. Written as DNA, the CDR3 is TGTGCCAGCAGCCCTTGGGGCAATGACGAAAAACTGTTTTTT. This codes for CASSPWGNDEKLFF.

This chain joins TRBV27 and TRBJ1-1; 7 bases are shared with TRBD1. The CDR3 consists of 16 residues. CDR1 and CDR2 (germline): MNHEY, SMNVEV (reference sequence). V shed 5 bases, J shed 5 bases, and the junction held 14 bases outside the gene matches. CDR3 sequence (DNA): TGTGCCAGCAGTCCGCGGACAGGTCTAGGGGGTACTGAAGCTTTCTTT. As protein: CASSPRTGLGGTEAFF.

The chain links TRBV13 to TRBJ2-2; possibly TRBD2 for D (5 bases). Between the trimmed V and J ends, which lost 3 bases and 3 bases, there was a span of 17 bases. The CDR3 consists of 17 residues. Germline CDR1 and CDR2: PRHDT and FYEKMQ (reference sequence). In nucleotides, the CDR3 is TGTGCCAGCAGCTTTGACGGACTTTTTGGGGACACCGGGGAGCTGTTTTTT. Translated, it gives CASSFDGLFGDTGELFF.

In this sample, this clone turned up once. V usage is TRBV7-9 and J usage is TRBJ1-1; 7 positions agree with TRBD1. The CDR3 runs to 16 residues. V trimming: 4 bases; J trimming: 0 bases; junction bases outside the gene matches: 8. The V gene's germline CDR1 is SEHNR and CDR2 FQNEAQ (reference sequence). CDR3 nucleotide sequence: TGTGCCAGCAGCTCACAGGGGAAGGGGATGAACACTGAAGCTTTCTTT. The encoded protein is CASSSQGKGMNTEAFF. The full variable domain, with the rest looked up from reference TRBV7-9 and TRBJ1-1, is DTGVSQNPRHKITKRGQNVTFRCDPISEHNRLYWYRQTLGQGPEFLTYFQNEAQLEKSRLLSDRFSAERPKGSFSTLEIQRTEQGDSAMYLCASSSQGKGMNTEAFFGQGTRLTVV.

This chain links TRBV6-1 with TRBJ2-6; 7 bases align to TRBD2. J was trimmed by 2 bases and V by 3 bases; bases with no gene match: 1. The CDR3 is made up of 15 amino acids. The germline gives CDR1 MNHNS, CDR2 SASEGT. The CDR3 region is CASSDGGAGANVLTF. The CDR3 region has the DNA TGTGCCAGCAGTGATGGGGGGGCTGGGGCCAACGTCCTGACTTTC.

This rearrangement joins TRBV5-1 to TRBJ2-2; a possible D gene is TRBD2 (5 bases). CDR1 and CDR2 from the germline V gene are SGHRS and YFSETQ. Deletions cut 4 bases from V and 5 bases from J, with 15 bases between. CDR3 size: 15 residues. The CDR3 loop is CASSHRPGITGELFF. For the CDR3, the DNA is TGCGCCAGCAGCCATCGCCCGGGAATAACCGGGGAGCTGTTTTTT.

The rearrangement links TRBV13 to TRBJ1-2, with a possible D match to TRBD1 (5 bases). Trimming took off 2 bases at V and 9 bases at J, with 19 bases between the two ends. Germline-derived CDR1 and CDR2 are PRHDT and FYEKMQ (reference sequence). The CDR3 loop spans 15 amino acids. CDR3 residues: CASSLLGQGRRSYTF. The CDR3 nucleotides read TGTGCCAGCAGCTTACTTGGGCAGGGAAGGAGAAGCTACACCTTC.

The chain uses TRBV25-1 and TRBJ2-5; 7 positions agree with TRBD1. This CDR3 is 14 amino acids long. The V gene's germline CDR1 is MGHDK and CDR2 SYGVNS. V dropped 6 bases and J dropped 4; count of bases not matched to a gene: 8. The CDR3 loop is CASSTTGPRETQYF. CDR3 nucleotide sequence: TGTGCCAGCAGCACGACAGGGCCGCGAGAGACCCAGTACTTC.

The gene calls are TRBV23-1 and TRBJ2-7; 8 positions agree with TRBD1. TRBV23-1 is identified as an open reading frame with a role that is uncertain. V lost 2 bases to trimming and J lost 5 bases; unmatched junction nucleotides: 5. This CDR3 spans 14 amino acids. The CDR3 region has the DNA TGCGCCAGCAGTCAAGGACAGGGAAAGAACGAGCAGTACTTC. Residues: CASSQGQGKNEQYF.